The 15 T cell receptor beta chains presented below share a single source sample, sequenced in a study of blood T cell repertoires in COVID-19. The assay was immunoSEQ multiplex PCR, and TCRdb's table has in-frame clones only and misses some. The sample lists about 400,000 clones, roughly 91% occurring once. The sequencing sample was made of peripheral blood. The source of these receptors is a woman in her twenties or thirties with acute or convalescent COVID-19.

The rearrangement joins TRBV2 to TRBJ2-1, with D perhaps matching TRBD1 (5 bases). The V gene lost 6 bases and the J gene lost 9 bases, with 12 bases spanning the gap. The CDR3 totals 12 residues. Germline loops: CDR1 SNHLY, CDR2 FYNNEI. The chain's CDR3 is CASRDQGVEQFF. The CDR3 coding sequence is TGTGCCAGCAGAGATCAGGGTGTTGAGCAGTTCTTC.

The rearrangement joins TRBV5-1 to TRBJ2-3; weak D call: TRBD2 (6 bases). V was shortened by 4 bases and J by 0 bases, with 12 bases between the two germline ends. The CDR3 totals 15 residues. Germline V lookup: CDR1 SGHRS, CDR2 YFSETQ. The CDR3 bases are TGCGCCAGCAGCCCAGGGAGGATGAGCACAGATACGCAGTATTTT. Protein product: CASSPGRMSTDTQYF.

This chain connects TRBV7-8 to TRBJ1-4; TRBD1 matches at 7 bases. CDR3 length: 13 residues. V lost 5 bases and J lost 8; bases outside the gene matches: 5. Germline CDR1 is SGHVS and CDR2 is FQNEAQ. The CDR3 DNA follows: TGTGCCAGCAGCACGACAGGGACCGAAAAACTGTTTTTT. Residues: CASSTTGTEKLFF.

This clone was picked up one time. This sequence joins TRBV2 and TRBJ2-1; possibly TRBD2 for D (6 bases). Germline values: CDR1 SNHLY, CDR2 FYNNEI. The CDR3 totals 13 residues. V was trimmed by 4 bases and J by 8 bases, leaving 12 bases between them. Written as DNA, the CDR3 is TGTGCCAGCAGTGTTCGGAGGGCGGATGAGCAGTTCTTC. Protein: CASSVRRADEQFF.

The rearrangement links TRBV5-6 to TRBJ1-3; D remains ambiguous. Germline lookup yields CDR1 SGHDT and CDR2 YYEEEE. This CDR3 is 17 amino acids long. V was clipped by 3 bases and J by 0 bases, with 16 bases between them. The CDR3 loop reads CASSSVLGRYSGNTIYF. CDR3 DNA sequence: TGTGCCAGCAGCTCAGTACTAGGACGGTACTCTGGAAACACCATATATTTT.

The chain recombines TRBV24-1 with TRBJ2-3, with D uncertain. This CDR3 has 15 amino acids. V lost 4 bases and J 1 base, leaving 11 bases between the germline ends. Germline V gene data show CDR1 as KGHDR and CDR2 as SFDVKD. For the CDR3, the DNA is TGTGCCACCAGTGAACCCCCGCCGGGCACAGATACGCAGTATTTT. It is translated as CATSEPPPGTDTQYF.

CDR3 region: CASSVVPRSNTEAFF. The DNA of the CDR3 is TGTGCCAGCAGCGTAGTCCCTCGTTCGAACACTGAAGCTTTCTTT. The rearrangement joins TRBV9 to TRBJ1-1, with D unresolved. The CDR3 has 15 amino acids. Trimming shortened V by 0 bases and J by 1 base, and 10 bases separated the two germline ends. Looked up from germline, CDR1 is SGDLS and CDR2 is YYNGEE.

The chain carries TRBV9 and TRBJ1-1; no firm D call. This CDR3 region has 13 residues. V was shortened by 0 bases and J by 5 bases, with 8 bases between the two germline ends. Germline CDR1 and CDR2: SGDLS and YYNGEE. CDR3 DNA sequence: TGTGCCAGCAGCGTAGTCGCGGGGACTGAAGCTTTCTTT. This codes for CASSVVAGTEAFF.

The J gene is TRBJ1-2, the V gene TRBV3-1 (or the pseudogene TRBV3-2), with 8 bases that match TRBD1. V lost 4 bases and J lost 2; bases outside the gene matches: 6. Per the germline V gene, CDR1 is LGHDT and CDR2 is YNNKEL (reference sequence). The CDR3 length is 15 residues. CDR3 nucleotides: TGTGCCAGCAGCCTCCAGGGGGCGGGAAACTATGGCTACACCTTC. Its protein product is CASSLQGAGNYGYTF.

CDR3 in amino acids: CASSVQGADLPYNEQFF. Here the CDR3 DNA reads TGTGCCAGCAGCGTACAGGGGGCCGATCTACCCTACAATGAGCAGTTCTTC. This chain connects TRBV9 to TRBJ2-1, with 8 bases fitting TRBD1. Germline loops: CDR1 SGDLS, CDR2 YYNGEE. The CDR3 covers 17 residues. V was pared by 1 base and J by 2 bases, with 8 bases of the junction left unmatched.

CDR3 nucleotide sequence: TGTGCCAGCAGTTACTCCCCTAGCGGGGACCCCACAGATACGCAGTATTTT. It codes for CASSYSPSGDPTDTQYF. This chain uses TRBV6-2 or TRBV6-3 with TRBJ2-3, with 9 bases fitting TRBD2. With 0 bases clipped from V and 2 bases from J, the junction kept 6 bases outside the gene matches. Germline CDR1 is MNHEY and CDR2 is SVGEGT. The CDR3 totals 17 residues.

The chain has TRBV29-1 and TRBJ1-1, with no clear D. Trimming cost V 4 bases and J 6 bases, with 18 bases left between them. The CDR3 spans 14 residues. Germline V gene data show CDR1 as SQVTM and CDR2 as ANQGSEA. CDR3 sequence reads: CSVVPGVRWPEAFF. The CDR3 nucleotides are TGCAGCGTTGTTCCCGGGGTCCGGTGGCCTGAAGCTTTCTTT.

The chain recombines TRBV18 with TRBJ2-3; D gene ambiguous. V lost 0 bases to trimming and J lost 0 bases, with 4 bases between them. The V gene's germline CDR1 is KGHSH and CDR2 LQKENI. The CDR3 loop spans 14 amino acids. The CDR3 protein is CASSPPSSTDTQYF. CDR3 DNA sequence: TGTGCCAGCTCACCACCAAGCAGCACAGATACGCAGTATTTT.

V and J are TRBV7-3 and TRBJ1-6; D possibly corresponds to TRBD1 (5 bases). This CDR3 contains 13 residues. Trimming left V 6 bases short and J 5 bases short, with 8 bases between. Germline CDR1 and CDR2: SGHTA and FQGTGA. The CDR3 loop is CASSETDNSPLHF. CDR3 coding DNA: TGTGCCAGCAGTGAGACAGATAATTCACCCCTCCACTTT.

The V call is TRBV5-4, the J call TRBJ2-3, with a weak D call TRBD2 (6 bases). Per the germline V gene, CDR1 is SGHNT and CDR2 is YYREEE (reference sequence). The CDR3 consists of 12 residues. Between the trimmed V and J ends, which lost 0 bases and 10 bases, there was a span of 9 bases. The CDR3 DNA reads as TGTGCCAGCAGCTTGGGACTAGGGGCGCAGTATTTT. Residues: CASSLGLGAQYF.